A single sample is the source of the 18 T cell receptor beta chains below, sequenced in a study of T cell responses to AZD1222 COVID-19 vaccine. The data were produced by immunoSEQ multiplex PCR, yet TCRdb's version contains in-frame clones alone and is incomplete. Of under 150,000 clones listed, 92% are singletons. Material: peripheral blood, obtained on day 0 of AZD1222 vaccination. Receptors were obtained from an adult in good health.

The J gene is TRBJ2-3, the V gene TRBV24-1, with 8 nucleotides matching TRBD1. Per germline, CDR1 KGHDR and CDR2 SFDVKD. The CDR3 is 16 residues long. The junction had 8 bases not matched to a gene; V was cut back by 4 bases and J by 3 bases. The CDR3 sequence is CATSDSDRVGTDTQYF. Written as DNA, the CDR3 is TGTGCCACCAGTGACTCGGACAGGGTAGGGACAGATACGCAGTATTTT.

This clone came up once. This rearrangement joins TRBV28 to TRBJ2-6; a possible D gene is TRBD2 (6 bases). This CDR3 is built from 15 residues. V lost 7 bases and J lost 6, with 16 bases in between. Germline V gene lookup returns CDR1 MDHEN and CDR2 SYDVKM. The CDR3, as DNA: TGTGCCAGCATCCCCGCGGGGTTAGCGGCCAACGTCCTGACTTTC. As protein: CASIPAGLAANVLTF.

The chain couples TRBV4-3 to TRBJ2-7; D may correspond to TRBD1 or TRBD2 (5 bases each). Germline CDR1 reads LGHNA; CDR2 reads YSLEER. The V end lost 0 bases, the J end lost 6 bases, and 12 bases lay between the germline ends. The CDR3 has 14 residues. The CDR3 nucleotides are TGCGCCAGCAGCCAAGACGGGGCAGGGCTCGAGCAGTACTTC. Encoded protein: CASSQDGAGLEQYF.

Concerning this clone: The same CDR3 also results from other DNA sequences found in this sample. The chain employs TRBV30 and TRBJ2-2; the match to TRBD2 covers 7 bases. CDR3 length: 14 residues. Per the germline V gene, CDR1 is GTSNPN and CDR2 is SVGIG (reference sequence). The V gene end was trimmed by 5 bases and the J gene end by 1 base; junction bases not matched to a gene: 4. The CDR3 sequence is CAWSGGRNTGELFF. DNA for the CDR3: TGTGCCTGGTCTGGCGGGAGGAACACCGGGGAGCTGTTTTTT.

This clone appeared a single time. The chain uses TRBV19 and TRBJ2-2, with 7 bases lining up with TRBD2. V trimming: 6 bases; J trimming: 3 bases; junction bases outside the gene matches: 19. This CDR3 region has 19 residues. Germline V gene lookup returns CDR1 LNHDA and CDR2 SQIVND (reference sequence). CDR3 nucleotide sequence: TGTGCCAGTAGGGGCCGCGGGGGACTACTCCTGGGGGACACCGGGGAGCTGTTTTTT. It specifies CASRGRGGLLLGDTGELFF.

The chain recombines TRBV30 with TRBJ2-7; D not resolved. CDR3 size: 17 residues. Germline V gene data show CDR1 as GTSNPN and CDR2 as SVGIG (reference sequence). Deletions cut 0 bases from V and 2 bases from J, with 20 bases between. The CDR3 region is CAWSVRAPWAGPYEQYF. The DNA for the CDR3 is TGTGCCTGGAGTGTACGGGCCCCGTGGGCAGGTCCCTACGAGCAGTACTTC. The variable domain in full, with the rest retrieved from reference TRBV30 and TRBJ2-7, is SQTIHQWPATLVQPVGSPLSLECTVEGTSNPNLYWYRQAAGRGLQLLFYSVGIGQISSEVPQNLSASRPQDRQFILSSKKLLLSDSGFYLCAWSVRAPWAGPYEQYFGPGTRLTVT.

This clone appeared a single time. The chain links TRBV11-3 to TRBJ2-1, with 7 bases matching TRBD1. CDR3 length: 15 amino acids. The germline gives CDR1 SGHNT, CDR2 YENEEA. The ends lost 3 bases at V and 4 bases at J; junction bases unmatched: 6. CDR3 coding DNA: TGTGCCAGCAGCTTCACCGGGACAGCATACAATGAGCAGTTCTTC. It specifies CASSFTGTAYNEQFF.

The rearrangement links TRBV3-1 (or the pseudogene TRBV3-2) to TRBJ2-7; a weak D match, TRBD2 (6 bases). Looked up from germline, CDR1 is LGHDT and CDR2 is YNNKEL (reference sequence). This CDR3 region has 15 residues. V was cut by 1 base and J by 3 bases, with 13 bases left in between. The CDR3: CASSQASGEDYEQYF. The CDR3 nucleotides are TGTGCCAGCAGCCAAGCATCCGGGGAGGACTACGAGCAGTACTTC.

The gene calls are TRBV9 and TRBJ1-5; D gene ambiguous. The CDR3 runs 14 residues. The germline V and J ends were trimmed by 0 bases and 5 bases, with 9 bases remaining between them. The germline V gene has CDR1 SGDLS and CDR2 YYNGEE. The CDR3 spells CASSVGPGDQPQHF. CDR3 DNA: TGTGCCAGCAGCGTAGGCCCGGGTGATCAGCCCCAGCATTTT.

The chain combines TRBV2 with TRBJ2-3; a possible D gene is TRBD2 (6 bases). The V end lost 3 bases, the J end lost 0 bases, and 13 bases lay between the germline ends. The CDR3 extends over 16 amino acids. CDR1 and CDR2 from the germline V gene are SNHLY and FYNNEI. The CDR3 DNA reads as TGTGCCAGCAGTGATACTAGCATAGTTAGCACAGATACGCAGTATTTT. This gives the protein CASSDTSIVSTDTQYF.

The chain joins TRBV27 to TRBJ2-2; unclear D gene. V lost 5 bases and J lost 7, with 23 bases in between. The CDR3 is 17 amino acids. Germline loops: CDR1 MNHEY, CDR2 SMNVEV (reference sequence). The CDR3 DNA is TGTGCCAGCAGTAACACCCCGGGCCCAGGACGGGTCGGGGAGCTGTTTTTT. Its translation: CASSNTPGPGRVGELFF.

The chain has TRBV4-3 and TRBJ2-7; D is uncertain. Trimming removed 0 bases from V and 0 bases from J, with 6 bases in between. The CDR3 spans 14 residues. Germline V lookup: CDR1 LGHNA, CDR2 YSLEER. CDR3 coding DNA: TGCGCCAGCAGCCAAGATCCAGCCTCCTACGAGCAGTACTTC. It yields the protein CASSQDPASYEQYF.

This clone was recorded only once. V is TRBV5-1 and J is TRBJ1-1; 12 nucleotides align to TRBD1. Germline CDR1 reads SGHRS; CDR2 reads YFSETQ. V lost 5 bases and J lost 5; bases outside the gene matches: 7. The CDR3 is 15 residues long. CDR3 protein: CASRDGTGGFTEAFF. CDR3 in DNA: TGCGCCAGCAGAGATGGGACAGGGGGCTTTACTGAAGCTTTCTTT.

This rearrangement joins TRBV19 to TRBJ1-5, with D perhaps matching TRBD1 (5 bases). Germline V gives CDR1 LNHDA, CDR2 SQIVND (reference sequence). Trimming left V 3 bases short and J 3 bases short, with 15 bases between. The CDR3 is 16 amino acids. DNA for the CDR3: TGTGCCAGTAGTATGATAGGGAGGGGCGACAATCAGCCCCAGCATTTT. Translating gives CASSMIGRGDNQPQHF.

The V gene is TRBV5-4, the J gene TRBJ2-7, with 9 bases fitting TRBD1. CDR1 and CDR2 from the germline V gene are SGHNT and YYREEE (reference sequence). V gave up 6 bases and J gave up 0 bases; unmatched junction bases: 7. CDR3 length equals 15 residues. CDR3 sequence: CASTPGDRDSYEQYF. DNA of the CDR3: TGTGCCAGCACCCCGGGGGACAGGGACTCCTACGAGCAGTACTTC.

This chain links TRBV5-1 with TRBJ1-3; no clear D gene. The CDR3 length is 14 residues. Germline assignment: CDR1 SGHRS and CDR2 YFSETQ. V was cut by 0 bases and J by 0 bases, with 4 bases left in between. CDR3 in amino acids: CASSLGPSGNTIYF. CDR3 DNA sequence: TGCGCCAGCAGCTTGGGGCCCTCTGGAAACACCATATATTTT.

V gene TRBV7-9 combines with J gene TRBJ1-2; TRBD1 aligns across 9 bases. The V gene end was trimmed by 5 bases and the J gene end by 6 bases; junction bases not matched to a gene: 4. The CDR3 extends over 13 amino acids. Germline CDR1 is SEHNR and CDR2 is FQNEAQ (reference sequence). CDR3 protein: CASSHGQGNGYTF. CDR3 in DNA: TGTGCCAGCAGCCACGGACAGGGGAATGGCTACACCTTC. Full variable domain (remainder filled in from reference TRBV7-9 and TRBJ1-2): DTGVSQNPRHKITKRGQNVTFRCDPISEHNRLYWYRQTLGQGPEFLTYFQNEAQLEKSRLLSDRFSAERPKGSFSTLEIQRTEQGDSAMYLCASSHGQGNGYTFGSGTRLTVV.

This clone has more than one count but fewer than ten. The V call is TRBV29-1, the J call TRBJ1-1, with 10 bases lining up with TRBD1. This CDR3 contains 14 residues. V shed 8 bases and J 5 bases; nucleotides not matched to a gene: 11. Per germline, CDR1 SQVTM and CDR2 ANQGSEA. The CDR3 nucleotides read TGCAGCCCCCCGGGACAGGGGTTGGAAACTGAAGCTTTCTTT. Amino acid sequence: CSPPGQGLETEAFF. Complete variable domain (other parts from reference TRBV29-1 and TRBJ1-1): SAVISQKPSRDICQRGTSLTIQCQVDSQVTMMFWYRQQPGQSLTLIATANQGSEATYESGFVIDKFPISRPNLTFSTLTVSNMSPEDSSIYLCSPPGQGLETEAFFGQGTRLTVV.